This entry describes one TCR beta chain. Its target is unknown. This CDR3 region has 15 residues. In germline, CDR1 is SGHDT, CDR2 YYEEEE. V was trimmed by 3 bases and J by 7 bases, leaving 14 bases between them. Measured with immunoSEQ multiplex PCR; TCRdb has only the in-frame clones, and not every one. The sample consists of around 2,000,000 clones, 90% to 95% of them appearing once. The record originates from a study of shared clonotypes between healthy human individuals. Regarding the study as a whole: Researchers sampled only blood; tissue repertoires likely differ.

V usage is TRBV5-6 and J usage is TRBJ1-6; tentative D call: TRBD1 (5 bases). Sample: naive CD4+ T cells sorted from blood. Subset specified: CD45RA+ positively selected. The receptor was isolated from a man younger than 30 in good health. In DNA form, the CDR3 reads TGTGCCAGCAGCTGGGGAGCGGGGGGGAATTCACCCCTCCACTTT. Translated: CASSWGAGGNSPLHF.